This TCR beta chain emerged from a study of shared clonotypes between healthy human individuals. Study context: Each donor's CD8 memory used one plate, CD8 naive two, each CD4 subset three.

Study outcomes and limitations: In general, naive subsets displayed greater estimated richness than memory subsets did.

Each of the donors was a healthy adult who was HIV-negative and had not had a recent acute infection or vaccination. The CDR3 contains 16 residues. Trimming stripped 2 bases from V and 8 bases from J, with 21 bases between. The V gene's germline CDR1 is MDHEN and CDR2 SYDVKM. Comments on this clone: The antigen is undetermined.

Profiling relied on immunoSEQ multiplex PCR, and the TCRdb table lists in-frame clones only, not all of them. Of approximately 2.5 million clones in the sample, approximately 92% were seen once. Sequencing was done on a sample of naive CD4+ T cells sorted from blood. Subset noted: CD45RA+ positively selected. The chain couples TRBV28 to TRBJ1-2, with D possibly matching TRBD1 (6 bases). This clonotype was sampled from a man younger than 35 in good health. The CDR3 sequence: CASSLLNLRTAGGYTF. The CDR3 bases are TGTGCCAGCAGTTTACTGAACTTGCGGACAGCGGGCGGCTACACCTTC.